This T cell receptor beta chain was identified in a study of blood T cell repertoires in COVID-19. TCRdb keeps only in-frame clones here, not all; method: immunoSEQ multiplex PCR. This sample yields roughly 150,000 clones, of which approximately 77% are seen a single time; 10% belongs to the top ten. Trimming at V came to 7 bases and at J to 2 bases, leaving 4 bases not matched to a gene. Per germline, CDR1 SGHRS and CDR2 YFSETQ. This CDR3 spans 14 amino acids. The sequenced sample consisted of peripheral blood. This clonotype was sampled from a woman over 75 with active or convalescent COVID-19. V and J are TRBV5-1 and TRBJ2-1; 9 bases fit TRBD1. The DNA for the CDR3 is TGCGCCAGCGGACAGGGGTCCCCCTACAATGAGCAGTTCTTC. Encoded protein: CASGQGSPYNEQFF.